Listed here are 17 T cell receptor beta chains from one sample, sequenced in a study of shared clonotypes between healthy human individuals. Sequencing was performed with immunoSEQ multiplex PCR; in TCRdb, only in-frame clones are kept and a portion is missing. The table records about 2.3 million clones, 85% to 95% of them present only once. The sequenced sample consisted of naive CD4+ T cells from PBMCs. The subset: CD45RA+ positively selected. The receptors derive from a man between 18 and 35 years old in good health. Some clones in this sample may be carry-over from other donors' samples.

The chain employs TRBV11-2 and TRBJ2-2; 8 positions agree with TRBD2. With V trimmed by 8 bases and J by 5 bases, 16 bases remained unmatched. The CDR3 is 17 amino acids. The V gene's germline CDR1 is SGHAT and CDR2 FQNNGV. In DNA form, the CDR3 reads TGTGCCAGCTCCGTCACCGGGAGGGCCTTGGTGACCGGGGAGCTGTTTTTT. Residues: CASSVTGRALVTGELFF. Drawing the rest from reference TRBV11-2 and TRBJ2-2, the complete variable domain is EAGVAQSPRYKIIEKRQSVAFWCNPISGHATLYWYQQILGQGPKLLIQFQNNGVVDDSQLPKDRFSAERLKGVDSTLKIQPAKLEDSAVYLCASSVTGRALVTGELFFGEGSRLTVL.

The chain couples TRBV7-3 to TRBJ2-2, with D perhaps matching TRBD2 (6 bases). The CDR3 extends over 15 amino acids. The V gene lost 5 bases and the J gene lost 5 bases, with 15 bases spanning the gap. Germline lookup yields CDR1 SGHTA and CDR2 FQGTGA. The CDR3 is CASSRLGGGTGELFF. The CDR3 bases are TGTGCCAGCAGCCGACTCGGCGGAGGGACCGGGGAGCTGTTTTTT.

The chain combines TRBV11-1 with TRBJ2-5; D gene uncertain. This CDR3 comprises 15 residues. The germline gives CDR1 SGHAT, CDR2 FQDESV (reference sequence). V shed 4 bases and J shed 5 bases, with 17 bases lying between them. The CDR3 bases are TGTGCCAGCAGCTCACCGGGTCCTGTTAGGGAGACCCAGTACTTC. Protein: CASSSPGPVRETQYF. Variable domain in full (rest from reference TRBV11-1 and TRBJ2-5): EAEVAQSPRYKITEKSQAVAFWCDPISGHATLYWYRQILGQGPELLVQFQDESVVDDSQLPKDRFSAERLKGVDSTLKIQPAELGDSAMYLCASSSPGPVRETQYFGPGTRLLVL.

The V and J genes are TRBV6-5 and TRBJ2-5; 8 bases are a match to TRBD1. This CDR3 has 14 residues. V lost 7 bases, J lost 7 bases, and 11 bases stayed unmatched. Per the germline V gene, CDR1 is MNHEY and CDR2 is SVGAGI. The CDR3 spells CASTSKGTGGTQYF. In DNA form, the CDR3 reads TGTGCCAGCACCTCAAAAGGGACAGGCGGGACCCAGTACTTC.

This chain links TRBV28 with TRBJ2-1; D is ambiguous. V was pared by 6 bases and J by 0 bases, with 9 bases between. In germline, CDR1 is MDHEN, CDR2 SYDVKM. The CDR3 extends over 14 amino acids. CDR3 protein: CASSSRPSYNEQFF. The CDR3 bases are TGTGCCAGCAGCTCCCGACCCTCCTACAATGAGCAGTTCTTC. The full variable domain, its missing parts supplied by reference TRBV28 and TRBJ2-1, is DVKVTQSSRYLVKRTGEKVFLECVQDMDHENMFWYRQDPGLGLRLIYFSYDVKMKEKGDIPEGYSVSREKKERFSLILESASTNQTSMYLCASSSRPSYNEQFFGPGTRLTVL.

The CDR3 sequence is CASRRNTEAFF. CDR3 in DNA: TGTGCCAGTCGTCGGAACACTGAAGCTTTCTTT. The genes are TRBV19 and TRBJ1-1, with D unclear. Trimming left V 8 bases short and J 1 base short, with 5 bases between. Germline CDR1 reads LNHDA; CDR2 reads SQIVND (reference sequence). This CDR3 spans 11 amino acids.

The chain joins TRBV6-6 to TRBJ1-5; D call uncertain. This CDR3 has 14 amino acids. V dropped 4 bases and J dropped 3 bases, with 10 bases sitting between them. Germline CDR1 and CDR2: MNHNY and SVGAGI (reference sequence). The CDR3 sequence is CASSSPPANQPQHF. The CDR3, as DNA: TGTGCCAGCAGTTCCCCCCCGGCCAATCAGCCCCAGCATTTT.

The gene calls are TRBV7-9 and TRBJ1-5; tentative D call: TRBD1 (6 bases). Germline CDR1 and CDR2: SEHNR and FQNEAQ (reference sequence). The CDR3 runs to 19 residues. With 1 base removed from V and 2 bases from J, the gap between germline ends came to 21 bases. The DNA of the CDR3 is TGTGCCAGCAGCTTAGACTTGTCGTGGGGGCGCAAGGGCAATCAGCCCCAGCATTTT. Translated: CASSLDLSWGRKGNQPQHF.

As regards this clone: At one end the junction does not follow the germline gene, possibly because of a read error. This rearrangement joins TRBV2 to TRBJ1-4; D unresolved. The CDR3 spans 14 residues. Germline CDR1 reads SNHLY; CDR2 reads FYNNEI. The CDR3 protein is CASRAATTNEKLFF. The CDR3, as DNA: TGTGCCAGCAGGGCAGCAACAACCAATGAAAAACTGTTTTTT.

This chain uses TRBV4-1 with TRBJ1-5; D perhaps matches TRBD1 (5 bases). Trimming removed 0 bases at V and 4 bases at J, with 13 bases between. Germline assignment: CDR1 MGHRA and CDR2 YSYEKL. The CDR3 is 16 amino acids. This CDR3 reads CASSQDRRVSNQPQHF. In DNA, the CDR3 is TGCGCCAGCAGCCAAGATCGCAGGGTATCGAATCAGCCCCAGCATTTT.

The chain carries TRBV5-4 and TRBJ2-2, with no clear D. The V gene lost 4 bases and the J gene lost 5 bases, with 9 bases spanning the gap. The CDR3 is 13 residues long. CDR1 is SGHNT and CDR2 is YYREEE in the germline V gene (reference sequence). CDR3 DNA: TGTGCCAGCAGCCCCGACCCGACCGGGGAGCTGTTTTTT. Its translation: CASSPDPTGELFF.

Written as DNA, the CDR3 is TGTGCCAGCAGCACAGAGCCGAACACTGAAGCTTTCTTT. Translating it yields CASSTEPNTEAFF. This chain links TRBV7-3 with TRBJ1-1; no firm D call. Germline V gene sequence: CDR1 SGHTA, CDR2 FQGTGA. CDR3 length: 13 amino acids. V was clipped by 5 bases and J by 1 base, with 8 bases between them.

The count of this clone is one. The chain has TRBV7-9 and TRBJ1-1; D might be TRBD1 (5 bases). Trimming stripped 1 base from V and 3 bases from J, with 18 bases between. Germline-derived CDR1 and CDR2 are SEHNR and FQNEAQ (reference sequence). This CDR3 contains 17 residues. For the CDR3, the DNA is TGTGCCAGCAGCTTAGTAATGGGAGGGGCCTTGGACACTGAAGCTTTCTTT. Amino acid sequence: CASSLVMGGALDTEAFF.

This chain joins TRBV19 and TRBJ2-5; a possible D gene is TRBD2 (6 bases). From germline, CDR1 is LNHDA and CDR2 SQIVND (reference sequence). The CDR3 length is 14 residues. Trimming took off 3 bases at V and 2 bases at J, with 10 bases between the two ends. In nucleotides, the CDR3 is TGTGCCAGTAGTATGGCGGGACGGCAAGAGACCCAGTACTTC. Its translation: CASSMAGRQETQYF.

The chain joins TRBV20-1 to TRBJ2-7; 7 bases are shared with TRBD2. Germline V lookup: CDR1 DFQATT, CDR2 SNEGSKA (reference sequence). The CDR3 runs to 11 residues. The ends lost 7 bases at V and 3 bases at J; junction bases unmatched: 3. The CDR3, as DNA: TGCAGTGTAGGGACTAACTACGAGCAGTACTTC. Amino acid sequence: CSVGTNYEQYF.

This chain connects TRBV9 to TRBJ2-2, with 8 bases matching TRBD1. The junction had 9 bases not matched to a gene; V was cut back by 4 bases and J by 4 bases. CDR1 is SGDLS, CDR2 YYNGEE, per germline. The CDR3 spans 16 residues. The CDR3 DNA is TGTGCCAGCAGCTCCCAAAGGACAGGGTTCACCGGGGAGCTGTTTTTT. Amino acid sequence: CASSSQRTGFTGELFF.

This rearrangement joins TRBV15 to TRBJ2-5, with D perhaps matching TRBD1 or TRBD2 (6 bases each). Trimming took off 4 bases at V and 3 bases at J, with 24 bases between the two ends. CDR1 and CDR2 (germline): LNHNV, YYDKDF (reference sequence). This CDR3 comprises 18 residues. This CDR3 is CATSTPGAGGALEETQYF. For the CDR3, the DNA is TGTGCCACCAGCACCCCGGGGGCTGGCGGGGCACTTGAAGAGACCCAGTACTTC.